Listed below are T cell receptor beta chains from one sample, sequenced in a study of response to subunit inactivated influenza vaccine. MiXCR, applied by TCRdb to the RT-PCR reads, yields one record per CDR3 protein. The sample holds around 470,000 distinct CDR3 sequences, approximately 6.9% seen once. Sample: PBMCs from blood, taken 23 to 25 months after vaccination. The receptors shown here come from a man aged 50-75 years who received an inactivated influenza vaccine. CDR3s include the opening cysteine and the closing phenylalanine or tryptophan. A D gene is named only where the DNA matches it firmly. The size field is filled for only some rows; it gives once, few, many or a size class.

NA	TRBV10-3	NA	TRBJ1-1	14	CAITEDERVTEAFF	TGTGCCATCACGGAGGACGAAAGGGTCACTGAAGCTTTCTTT
TRBD2	TRBV4-2	many	TRBJ2-7	16	CASSQLLAGGAYEQYF	TGTGCCAGCAGCCAACTTCTAGCGGGAGGGGCCTACGAGCAGTACTTC
NA	TRBV9	many	TRBJ2-3	24	CASSGSREPNRRFGPLPSTDTQYF	TGTGCCAGCAGCGGATCCCGAGAACCGAATCGGCGATTCGGCCCCCTCCCTTCAACAGATACGCAGTATTTT
TRBD1	TRBV5-1	few	TRBJ2-1	14	CASSSTLLTGSEFF	TGCGCCAGCAGCTCGACCCTCCTGACAGGGTCGGAGTTCTTC
TRBD1	TRBV5-1	few	TRBJ1-6	15	CASSLAHRGYSPLHF	TGCGCCAGCAGCTTGGCCCACAGGGGTTACTCACCCCTCCACTTT
TRBD1	TRBV5-1	many	TRBJ1-4	14	CASSRDSRKEKLFF	TGCGCCAGCAGCCGGGACAGTAGGAAGGAAAAACTGTTTTTT
TRBD1	TRBV7-9	NA	TRBJ2-7	15	CASSADRGLSYEQYF	TGTGCCAGCAGCGCAGACAGGGGTCTCTCCTACGAGCAGTACTTC
TRBD1	TRBV24-1	few	TRBJ2-2	16	CATSEADRGRTGELFF	TGTGCCACCAGTGAAGCTGACAGGGGGCGAACCGGGGAGCTGTTTTTT
NA	TRBV28	NA	TRBJ1-2	14	CASSFGPGTYGYTF	TGTGCCAGCAGTTTTGGGCCGGGGACCTATGGCTACACCTTC
NA	TRBV2	many	TRBJ1-3	15	CASSGGTSPGNTIYF	TGTGCCAGCAGTGGCGGCACCTCCCCTGGAAACACCATATATTTT
TRBD2	TRBV7-2	NA	TRBJ2-1	16	CASTTLAGGAYNEQFF	TGTGCCAGCACGACGTTAGCGGGGGGGGCGTACAATGAGCAGTTCTTC
NA	TRBV15	many	TRBJ1-5	13	CATSLGSNQPQHF	TGTGCCACCAGCTTGGGGAGCAATCAGCCCCAGCATTTT
NA	TRBV10-3	many	TRBJ1-2	15	CAISESAGYSYGYTF	TGTGCCATCAGTGAGTCCGCAGGCTACAGCTATGGCTACACCTTC
NA	TRBV12-3/TRBV12-4	NA	TRBJ1-5	11	CASGGNQPQHF	TGTGCCAGCGGGGGGAATCAGCCCCAGCATTTT
TRBD2	TRBV29-1	many	TRBJ2-1	13	CSVGQRGGYEQFF	TGCAGCGTTGGTCAGCGGGGGGGCTATGAGCAGTTCTTC
NA	TRBV12-3/TRBV12-4	many	TRBJ1-6	14	CASSLRGDNSPLHF	TGTGCCAGCAGTTTGCGGGGGGATAATTCACCCCTCCACTTT
TRBD2	TRBV14	many	TRBJ2-5	13	CASRTSGVGTQYF	TGTGCCAGCAGGACTAGCGGTGTGGGGACCCAGTACTTC
TRBD2	TRBV3-1	many	TRBJ2-7	15	CASSQGGLAGPEQYF	TGTGCCAGCAGCCAAGGCGGACTAGCGGGACCCGAGCAGTACTTC
NA	TRBV20-1	few	TRBJ1-4	13	CSARGANGEKLFF	TGCAGTGCTAGGGGGGCCAATGGAGAAAAACTGTTTTTT
TRBD1	TRBV15	many	TRBJ2-5	18	CATSSDQPRDRDQETQYF	TGTGCCACCAGCAGTGATCAACCCCGGGACAGGGACCAAGAGACCCAGTACTTC
NA	TRBV4-3	many	TRBJ1-2	14	CASSQDWAAGGYTF	TGCGCCAGCAGCCAAGATTGGGCCGCTGGCGGCTACACCTTC
NA	TRBV11-1	NA	TRBJ1-4	18	CASSAAGVLVATNEKLFF	TGTGCCAGCAGCGCCGCCGGGGTATTAGTTGCAACTAATGAAAAACTGTTTTTT
NA	TRBV7-2	many	TRBJ1-3	14	CASSLVGAGNTIYF	TGTGCCAGCAGCTTGGTGGGGGCTGGAAACACCATATATTTT
TRBD1	TRBV12-3/TRBV12-4	NA	TRBJ2-2	14	CASSVDRGTGELFF	TGTGCCAGCAGCGTCGACAGGGGCACCGGGGAGCTGTTTTTT
NA	TRBV18	NA	TRBJ2-1	16	CASSPDLSRLHNEQFF	TGTGCCAGCTCACCAGATCTGTCTAGGTTGCACAATGAGCAGTTCTTC
NA	TRBV13	NA	TRBJ1-2	17	CASSLGLAPNLPYGYTF	TGTGCCAGCAGCTTAGGCCTGGCGCCGAACCTCCCCTATGGCTACACCTTC
TRBD1	TRBV18	NA	TRBJ1-5	16	CASSPYSGGASQPQHF	TGTGCCAGCTCACCATATTCAGGGGGCGCGTCTCAGCCCCAGCATTTT
NA	TRBV12-3/TRBV12-4	NA	TRBJ1-5	15	CASSFSRASNQPQHF	TGTGCCAGCAGTTTTAGCCGGGCGAGCAATCAGCCCCAGCATTTT
TRBD2	TRBV5-1	NA	TRBJ2-3	13	CASRRGDTDTQYF	TGCGCCAGTCGTCGGGGGGACACAGATACGCAGTATTTT
NA	TRBV20-1	NA	TRBJ2-2	14	CSARGVASPGELFF	TGCAGTGCTAGGGGGGTAGCGTCCCCCGGGGAGCTGTTTTTT
TRBD2	TRBV9	NA	TRBJ2-2	16	CASSDLAGEGTGELFF	TGTGCCAGCAGCGACCTAGCGGGAGAGGGCACCGGGGAGCTGTTTTTT
NA	TRBV6-1	many	TRBJ2-2	13	CASSPREPGELFF	TGTGCCAGCAGCCCCAGGGAGCCCGGGGAGCTGTTTTTT
NA	TRBV4-3	many	TRBJ1-1	15	CASSQSGTQNTEAFF	TGCGCCAGCAGCCAATCCGGGACTCAGAACACTGAAGCTTTCTTT
NA	TRBV5-5	NA	TRBJ2-3	13	CASSMQSTDTQYF	TGTGCCAGCAGCATGCAAAGCACAGATACGCAGTATTTT
TRBD2	TRBV7-2	few	TRBJ2-7	13	CASLSGGAREQYF	TGTGCCAGCCTAAGCGGGGGGGCCAGGGAGCAGTACTTC
TRBD1	TRBV7-8	NA	TRBJ2-7	15	CASSASTGYAYEQYF	TGTGCCAGCAGCGCTTCGACAGGGTATGCCTACGAGCAGTACTTC
TRBD1	TRBV12-3/TRBV12-4	many	TRBJ2-3	12	CASTQGADTQYF	TGTGCCAGCACCCAGGGGGCAGATACGCAGTATTTT
NA	TRBV7-9	many	TRBJ2-7	13	CASSGPRGYEQYF	TGTGCCAGCAGCGGCCCGAGGGGCTACGAGCAGTACTTC
NA	TRBV6-2/TRBV6-3	few	TRBJ1-2	12	CASSPTAYGYTF	TGTGCCAGCAGTCCGACAGCCTATGGCTACACCTTC
NA	TRBV4-1	few	TRBJ2-7	15	CASSQEDRQTYEQYF	TGCGCCAGCAGCCAAGAAGACAGGCAAACCTACGAGCAGTACTTC
TRBD2	TRBV11-2	few	TRBJ2-7	15	CASSRTSGRVYEQYF	TGTGCCAGCAGCAGGACTAGCGGGAGGGTCTACGAGCAGTACTTC
TRBD1	TRBV12-3/TRBV12-4	many	TRBJ2-7	14	CASTWDRVAYEQYF	TGTGCCAGCACCTGGGACAGGGTGGCCTACGAGCAGTACTTC
NA	TRBV6-1	many	TRBJ2-3	15	CASSPRNRAPDTQYF	TGTGCCAGCAGTCCCCGAAACAGGGCTCCAGATACGCAGTATTTT
TRBD2	TRBV7-2	few	TRBJ2-7	15	CASSLEGLPTYEQYF	TGTGCCAGCAGCTTAGAGGGACTACCCACCTACGAGCAGTACTTC
NA	TRBV4-3	NA	TRBJ2-7	14	CASSHPGLLGEQYF	TGCGCCAGCAGCCACCCCGGCCTTCTGGGCGAGCAGTACTTC
NA	TRBV6-2/TRBV6-3	many	TRBJ1-2	13	CASRTRTSSGYTF	TGTGCCAGCAGAACAAGGACCTCCTCGGGCTACACCTTC
TRBD2	TRBV4-3	NA	TRBJ2-3	17	CASSQVTSGSITDTQYF	TGCGCCAGCAGCCAAGTGACTAGCGGGAGTATAACAGATACGCAGTATTTT
NA	TRBV7-9	NA	TRBJ1-4	14	CASSEPTWNEKLFF	TGTGCCAGCAGCGAACCTACATGGAATGAAAAACTGTTTTTT
NA	TRBV3-1	NA	TRBJ1-4	13	CASSQVQGEKLFF	TGTGCCAGCAGCCAAGTGCAGGGTGAAAAACTGTTTTTT
NA	TRBV11-2	few	TRBJ2-3	15	CASSQTWVPTDTQYF	TGTGCCAGCAGCCAAACGTGGGTGCCCACAGATACGCAGTATTTT
NA	TRBV10-2	NA	TRBJ2-4	12	CASSEVSNIQYF	TGCGCCAGCAGCGAGGTTTCGAACATTCAGTACTTC
TRBD2	TRBV30	NA	TRBJ2-1	15	CAWDPVAGVGNEQFF	TGTGCCTGGGACCCTGTAGCGGGAGTAGGCAATGAGCAGTTCTTC